This T cell receptor beta chain was identified during a study of CD8 T cells in ankylosing spondylitis. By quantitative 5'-RACE with molecular barcodes, the TCR beta libraries were made. TCRdb analysed the 5' RACE reads with MiXCR anew, one entry per CDR3 protein. This sample has nearly 350,000 distinct CDR3 sequences; roughly 14% occur once, and the top ten carry 0.9% to 1.2%. Between the trimmed V and J ends, which lost 3 bases and 2 bases, there was a span of 10 bases. CDR3 length equals 14 residues. Looked up from germline, CDR1 is LGHDT and CDR2 is YNNKEL (reference sequence). Overall study results and limits: A number of the motif variants had already been described in reactive arthritis synovial fluid and blood.

As concerns this clonotype: The antigen is not known.

The sequenced sample consisted of blood, either unsorted or a sorted T cell fraction (not recorded which). This clonotype was sampled from a male donor with ankylosing spondylitis or in good health (not recorded which). The rearrangement links TRBV3-1 to TRBJ2-5; D is unclear. The chain's CDR3 is CASSQTTLQETQYF. CDR3 sequence (DNA): TGTGCCAGCAGCCAGACCACTTTGCAAGAGACCCAGTACTTC.